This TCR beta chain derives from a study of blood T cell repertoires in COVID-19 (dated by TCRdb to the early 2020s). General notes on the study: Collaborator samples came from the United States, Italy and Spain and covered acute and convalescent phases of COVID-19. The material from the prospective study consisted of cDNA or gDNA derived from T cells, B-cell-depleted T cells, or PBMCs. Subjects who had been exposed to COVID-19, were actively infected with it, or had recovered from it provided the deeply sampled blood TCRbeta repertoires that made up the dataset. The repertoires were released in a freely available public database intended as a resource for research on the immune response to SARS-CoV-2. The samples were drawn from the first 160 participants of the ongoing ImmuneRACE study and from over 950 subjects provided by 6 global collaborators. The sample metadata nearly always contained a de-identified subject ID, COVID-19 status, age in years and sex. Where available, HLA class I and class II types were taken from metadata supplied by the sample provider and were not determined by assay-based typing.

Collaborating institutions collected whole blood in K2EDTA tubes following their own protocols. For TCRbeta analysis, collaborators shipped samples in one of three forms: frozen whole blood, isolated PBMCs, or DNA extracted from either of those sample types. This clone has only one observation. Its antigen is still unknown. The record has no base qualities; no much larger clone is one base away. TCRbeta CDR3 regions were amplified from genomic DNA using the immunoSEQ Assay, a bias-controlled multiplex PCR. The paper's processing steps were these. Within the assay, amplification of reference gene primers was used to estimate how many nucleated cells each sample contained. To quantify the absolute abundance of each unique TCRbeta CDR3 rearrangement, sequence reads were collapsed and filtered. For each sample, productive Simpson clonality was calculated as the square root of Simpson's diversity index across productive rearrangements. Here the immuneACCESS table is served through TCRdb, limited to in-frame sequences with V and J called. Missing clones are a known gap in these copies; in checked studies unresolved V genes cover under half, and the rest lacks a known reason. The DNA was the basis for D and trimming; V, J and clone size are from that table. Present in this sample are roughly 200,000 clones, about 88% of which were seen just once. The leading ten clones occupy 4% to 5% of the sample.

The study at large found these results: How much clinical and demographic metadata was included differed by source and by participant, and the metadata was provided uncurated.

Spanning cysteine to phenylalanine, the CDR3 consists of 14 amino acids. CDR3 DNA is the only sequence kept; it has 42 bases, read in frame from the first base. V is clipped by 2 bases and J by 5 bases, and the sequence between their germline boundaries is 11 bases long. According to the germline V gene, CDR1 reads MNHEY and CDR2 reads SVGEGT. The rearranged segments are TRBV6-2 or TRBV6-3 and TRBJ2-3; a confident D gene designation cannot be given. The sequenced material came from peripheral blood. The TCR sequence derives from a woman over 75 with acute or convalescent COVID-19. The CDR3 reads CASSYTHDGDTQYF. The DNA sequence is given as TGTGCCAGCAGTTACACTCATGATGGAGATACGCAGTATTTT.